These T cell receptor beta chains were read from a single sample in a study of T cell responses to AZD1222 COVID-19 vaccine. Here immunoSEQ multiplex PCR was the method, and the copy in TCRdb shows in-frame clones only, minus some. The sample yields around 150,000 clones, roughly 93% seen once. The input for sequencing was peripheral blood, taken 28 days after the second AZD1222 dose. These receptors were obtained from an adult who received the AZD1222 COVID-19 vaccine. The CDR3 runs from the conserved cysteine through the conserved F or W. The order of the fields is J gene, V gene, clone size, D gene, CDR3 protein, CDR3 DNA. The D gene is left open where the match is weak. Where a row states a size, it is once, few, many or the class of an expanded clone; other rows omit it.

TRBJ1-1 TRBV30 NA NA CAWVRNTEAFF TGTGCCTGGGTGCGGAACACTGAAGCTTTCTTT
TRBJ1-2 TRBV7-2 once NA CASSLASIPTLYYGYTF TGTGCCAGCAGCTTAGCGAGTATTCCCACCCTCTACTATGGCTACACCTTC
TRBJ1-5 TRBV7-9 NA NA CASSLNTGNQPQHF TGTGCCAGCAGCTTAAATACGGGGAATCAGCCCCAGCATTTT
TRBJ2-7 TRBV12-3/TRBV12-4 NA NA CASSLQSYEQYF TGTGCCAGCAGTTTACAGTCCTACGAGCAGTACTTC
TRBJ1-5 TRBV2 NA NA CASSEQGKNQPQHF TGTGCCAGCAGTGAACAGGGGAAAAATCAGCCCCAGCATTTT
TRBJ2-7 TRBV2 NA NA CANRDSSTYEQYF TGTGCCAACCGGGACTCCTCAACCTACGAGCAGTACTTC
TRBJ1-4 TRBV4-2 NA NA CASSQGLSREKLFF TGTGCCAGCAGCCAAGGGCTCTCGCGTGAAAAACTGTTTTTT
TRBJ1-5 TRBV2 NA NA CASSDGVQPQHF TGTGCCAGCAGTGACGGGGTCCAGCCCCAGCATTTT
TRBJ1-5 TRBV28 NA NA CASSLPTAADQPQHF TGTGCCAGCAGTTTACCGACCGCGGCCGATCAGCCCCAGCATTTT
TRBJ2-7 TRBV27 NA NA CATSRGASYEQYF TGTGCCACCTCGAGGGGGGCAAGCTACGAGCAGTACTTC
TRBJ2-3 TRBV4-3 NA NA CASSQDRQGGPDTQYF TGCGCCAGCAGCCAAGATCGGCAGGGAGGACCAGATACGCAGTATTTT
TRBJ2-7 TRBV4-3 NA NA CASSQDLAESYEQYF TGCGCCAGCAGCCAAGATCTGGCGGAATCCTACGAGCAGTACTTC
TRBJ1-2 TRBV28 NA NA CASSLIPGNYGYTF TGTGCCAGCAGTTTAATCCCCGGGAACTATGGCTACACCTTC
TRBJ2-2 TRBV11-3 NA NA CASSLDLLGTSNTGELFF TGTGCCAGCAGCTTAGATCTTCTGGGGACATCGAACACCGGGGAGCTGTTTTTT
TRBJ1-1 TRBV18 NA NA CASSSTASVREAFF TGTGCCAGCTCATCAACAGCGTCGGTCAGAGAAGCTTTCTTT
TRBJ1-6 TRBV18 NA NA CASSPGTGNSPLHF TGTGCCAGCTCACCCGGCACAGGAAATTCACCCCTCCACTTT
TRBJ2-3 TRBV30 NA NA CAWSVTGRGTDTQYF TGTGCCTGGAGTGTAACAGGGCGGGGCACAGATACGCAGTATTTT
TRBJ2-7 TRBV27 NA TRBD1 CASTGGPSYEQYF TGTGCCAGTACAGGGGGACCCTCCTACGAGCAGTACTTC
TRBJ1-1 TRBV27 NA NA CASSFNTGDGAFF TGTGCCAGCAGTTTCAATACTGGCGACGGAGCTTTCTTT
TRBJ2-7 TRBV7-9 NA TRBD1 CASSPGTVFYEQYF TGTGCCAGCAGCCCAGGGACAGTCTTCTACGAGCAGTACTTC
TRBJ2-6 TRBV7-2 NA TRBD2 CASSLGASGGSGANVLTF TGTGCCAGCAGCTTAGGGGCTAGCGGGGGTTCTGGGGCCAACGTCCTGACTTTC
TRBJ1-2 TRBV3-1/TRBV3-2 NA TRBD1 CASSRDRGNGYTF TGTGCCAGCAGCCGGGACAGGGGGAATGGCTACACCTTC
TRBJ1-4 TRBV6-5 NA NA CASRESRNEKLFF TGTGCCAGCAGGGAGTCCCGCAATGAAAAACTGTTTTTT
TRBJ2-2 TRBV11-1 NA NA CASSSPTATYTGELFF TGTGCCAGCAGCTCCCCGACCGCTACGTACACCGGGGAGCTGTTTTTT
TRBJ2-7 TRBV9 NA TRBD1 CASSVEGAAYYEQYF TGTGCCAGCAGCGTAGAGGGGGCGGCTTACTACGAGCAGTACTTC
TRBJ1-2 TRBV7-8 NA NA CASSLVGSYGYTF TGTGCCAGCAGCTTAGTCGGGTCATATGGCTACACCTTC
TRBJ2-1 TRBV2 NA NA CASGGAGAGHNEQFF TGTGCCAGCGGTGGGGCGGGGGCCGGACACAATGAGCAGTTCTTC
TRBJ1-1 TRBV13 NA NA CASTRGQLNTEAFF TGTGCCAGCACCCGCGGACAGCTGAACACTGAAGCTTTCTTT
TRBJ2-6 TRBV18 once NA CASSRGGFTGANVLTF TGTGCCAGCTCACGCGGGGGCTTTACTGGGGCCAACGTCCTGACTTTC
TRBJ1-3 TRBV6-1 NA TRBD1 CASSESPGTGGNTIYF TGTGCCAGCAGTGAAAGTCCCGGGACAGGGGGAAACACCATATATTTT
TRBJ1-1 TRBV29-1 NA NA CSVAGPGFEAFF TGCAGCGTTGCGGGACCCGGATTTGAAGCTTTCTTT
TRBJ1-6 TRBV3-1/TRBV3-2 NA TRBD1 CASSLGGAGSPLHF TGTGCCAGCAGCTTAGGGGGCGCGGGTTCACCCCTCCACTTT
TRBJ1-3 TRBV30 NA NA CAWSYGSGNTIYF TGTGCCTGGAGTTATGGGTCTGGAAACACCATATATTTT
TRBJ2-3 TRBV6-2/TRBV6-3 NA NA CASSYVGGFGDGDTQYF TGTGCCAGCAGTTATGTAGGGGGGTTTGGAGACGGAGATACGCAGTATTTT
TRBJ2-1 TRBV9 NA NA CASSPSDPTHEQFF TGTGCCAGCAGCCCCTCGGACCCGACCCATGAGCAGTTCTTC
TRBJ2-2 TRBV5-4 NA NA CASSLAGDVSTGELFF TGTGCCAGCAGCCTGGCGGGTGATGTCAGCACCGGGGAGCTGTTTTTT
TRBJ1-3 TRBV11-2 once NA CASTPTRDSGNTIYF TGTGCCAGCACTCCCACGAGGGACTCTGGAAACACCATATATTTT